A selection of T cell receptor beta chains follows, all from one sample in a study of T-cell memory formation after mild COVID-19. TCRdb used MiXCR to reprocess the 5' RACE reads, holding one entry per CDR3 protein. The sample holds approximately 60,000 distinct CDR3 sequences, 9% to 9.5% seen once. The sequenced material came from PBMCs or a T cell subset sorted from them (not recorded which). Source of these receptors: a young man who had mild COVID-19 (a few samples of this study predate the infection). Cell type and time point are not known. The CDR3 runs from the conserved cysteine through the conserved F or W. The D gene is left open where the match is weak. Rows may omit the clone size; those that give it use once, few, many or a size class.

>-|TRBJ1-2|TRBV6-6|-
TGTGCCAGCAGTGGGGGATATGGCTACACCTTC
CASSGGYGYTF
>many|TRBJ2-3|TRBV7-2|TRBD2
TGTGCCAGCAGCCCATCCAGGCTAGCGGGACCCACAGATACGCAGTATTTT
CASSPSRLAGPTDTQYF
>-|TRBJ2-7|TRBV7-3|TRBD1
TGTGCCAGCAGCCCGGGACAGGGCTTTGGCGAGCAGTACTTC
CASSPGQGFGEQYF
>many|TRBJ2-5|TRBV11-2|-
TGTGCCAGCAGCCATCAACCGGGACACCCCTCCGAGACCCAGTACTTC
CASSHQPGHPSETQYF
>-|TRBJ2-5|TRBV7-9|TRBD1
TGTGCCAGCAGCTTGGTGACAGGGGGCGTTGAGACCCAGTACTTC
CASSLVTGGVETQYF
>many|TRBJ2-1|TRBV5-1|-
TGCGCCAGCAGAACTAGCAATGAGCAGTTCTTC
CASRTSNEQFF
>few|TRBJ2-1|TRBV7-2|-
TGTGCCAGCAGCTTATCTCCTTACAATGAGCAGTTCTTC
CASSLSPYNEQFF
>many|TRBJ1-2|TRBV3-1|-
TGTGCCAGCAGCCAACAAAGCAGGGGTTGGGGCTATGGCTACACCTTC
CASSQQSRGWGYGYTF
>-|TRBJ1-4|TRBV7-9|-
TGTGCCAGCAGCTTTTCAGGGATTGAAAAACTGTTTTTT
CASSFSGIEKLFF
>-|TRBJ2-5|TRBV20-1|TRBD2
TGCAGTGCTAGGACTAGCGGAGAGACCCAGTACTTC
CSARTSGETQYF
>few|TRBJ1-5|TRBV20-1|-
TGCAGTGCTGGCACACAGGGTTCTCAGCCCCAGCATTTT
CSAGTQGSQPQHF
>few|TRBJ2-7|TRBV29-1|TRBD1
TGCAGCGTTGAAAGCGACAGGGTGGACGAGCAGTACTTC
CSVESDRVDEQYF
>-|TRBJ1-2|TRBV27|-
TGTGCCAGCAGTTTATTTGGACATGCCGTTTCTTATGGCTACACCTTC
CASSLFGHAVSYGYTF
>few|TRBJ2-5|TRBV7-8|TRBD2
TGTGCCAGCAGCTTAGCGTTTAGCGGGGATGAGACCCAGTACTTC
CASSLAFSGDETQYF
>-|TRBJ2-5|TRBV9|-
TGTGCCAGCAGCGCATCATCTAGGGGAGAGACCCAGTACTTC
CASSASSRGETQYF
>-|TRBJ2-5|TRBV7-9|TRBD2
TGTGCCAGCAGCCAGCTAGCGGGGGGGAATCGGAAGACCCAGTACTTC
CASSQLAGGNRKTQYF
>many|TRBJ2-7|TRBV4-1|TRBD1
TGCGCCAGCAGCTCGACAGGGAACGAGGGCGAGCAGTACTTC
CASSSTGNEGEQYF
>-|TRBJ2-3|TRBV14|-
TGTGCCAGCAGCCTCTCGGCCGGAGGAACAGATACGCAGTATTTT
CASSLSAGGTDTQYF
>few|TRBJ2-5|TRBV5-1|-
TGCGCCAGCAGCTTGCAGCCGGGACAAGAGACCCAGTACTTC
CASSLQPGQETQYF
>-|TRBJ2-5|TRBV7-2|TRBD2
TGTGCCAGCAGCCGAAGCGGGGGGACCGCGGAGACCCAGTACTTC
CASSRSGGTAETQYF
>-|TRBJ2-5|TRBV5-6|-
TGTGCCAGCAGCCAGCTAGGGATGGAGGAGACCCAGTACTTC
CASSQLGMEETQYF
>-|TRBJ2-1|TRBV18|TRBD2
TGTGCCAGCTCCCTGACTAGCGGGGAGAGGTATGAGCAGTTCTTC
CASSLTSGERYEQFF
>many|TRBJ2-1|TRBV7-2|-
TGTGCCAGCAGGCCGCAGGGGTTACGAAAGAGCTCCTACAATGAGCAGTTCTTC
CASRPQGLRKSSYNEQFF
>few|TRBJ2-6|TRBV15|TRBD1
TGTGCCACCAGCAGGGCGGGACAGGGATACAACGTCCTGACTTTC
CATSRAGQGYNVLTF
>-|TRBJ1-1|TRBV12-3/TRBV12-4|-
TGTGCCAGCAGTTTAGGGATGGGACCTAAGAACACTGAAGCTTTCTTT
CASSLGMGPKNTEAFF
>-|TRBJ2-3|TRBV28|-
TGTGCCAGCAGTTTAGAACAGCTCACAGATACGCAGTATTTT
CASSLEQLTDTQYF
>few|TRBJ2-1|TRBV24-1|-
TGTGCCACCAGTGATCCGGTCGAGGGATCCTACAATGAGCAGTTCTTC
CATSDPVEGSYNEQFF
>few|TRBJ1-1|TRBV20-1|-
TGCAGTGCTAGAGTCCCGGGCTCTAGAGCTGAAGCTTTCTTT
CSARVPGSRAEAFF
>few|TRBJ2-2|TRBV6-1|TRBD2
TGTGCCAGCAGTTTGCGGGGGGGCAGCACCGGGGAGCTGTTTTTT
CASSLRGGSTGELFF
>many|TRBJ2-3|TRBV10-3|-
TGTGCCATCAGTGAGTCGGACGGAGATACGCAGTATTTT
CAISESDGDTQYF
>medium-sized|TRBJ1-6|TRBV12-3/TRBV12-4|-
TGTGCCAGCAGTAACCCACCCGCACCCCTCCACTTT
CASSNPPAPLHF
>-|TRBJ2-5|TRBV5-5|TRBD2
TGTGCCAGCAGCTTTAGCGGGGGGCTTCGCGAGACCCAGTACTTC
CASSFSGGLRETQYF
>-|TRBJ1-5|TRBV6-2/TRBV6-3|-
TGTGCCAGCAGTGGCCCCTTTACCAAATCAGATCAGCCCCAGCATTTT
CASSGPFTKSDQPQHF
>-|TRBJ1-1|TRBV3-1|-
TGTGCCAGCAGCCAAGGGGGAGCTGAAGCTTTCTTT
CASSQGGAEAFF
>-|TRBJ1-1|TRBV25-1|-
TGTGCCAGCATCCCGCGGGGTGGCACTGAAGCTTTCTTT
CASIPRGGTEAFF
>few|TRBJ2-2|TRBV5-1|-
TGCGCCAGCAGCTTGGCCGGGGGACATTACACCGGGGAGCTGTTTTTT
CASSLAGGHYTGELFF
>few|TRBJ2-1|TRBV12-5|TRBD1
TGTGCTAGTGGTTTGGGACAGGGCTACAATGAGCAGTTCTTC
CASGLGQGYNEQFF
>-|TRBJ1-4|TRBV28|-
TGTGCCAGCAGTTTCTGGGGACGGACCAATGAAAAACTGTTTTTT
CASSFWGRTNEKLFF
>few|TRBJ2-3|TRBV3-1|TRBD2
TGTGCCAGCAGGGGCACAACCGGGACTAGCGACACAGATACGCAGTATTTT
CASRGTTGTSDTDTQYF
>few|TRBJ2-3|TRBV5-1|TRBD2
TGCGCCAGCAGCAGGAGAAGCGGGGGCTTCACAGATACGCAGTATTTT
CASSRRSGGFTDTQYF
>-|TRBJ2-7|TRBV4-3|TRBD1
TGCGCCAGCAGCCCCGGGACAGGGACCTACGAGCAGTACTTC
CASSPGTGTYEQYF
>few|TRBJ2-4|TRBV7-9|-
TGTGCCAGCAGACCTCAGGGTATTCGAGCCAAAAACATTCAGTACTTC
CASRPQGIRAKNIQYF